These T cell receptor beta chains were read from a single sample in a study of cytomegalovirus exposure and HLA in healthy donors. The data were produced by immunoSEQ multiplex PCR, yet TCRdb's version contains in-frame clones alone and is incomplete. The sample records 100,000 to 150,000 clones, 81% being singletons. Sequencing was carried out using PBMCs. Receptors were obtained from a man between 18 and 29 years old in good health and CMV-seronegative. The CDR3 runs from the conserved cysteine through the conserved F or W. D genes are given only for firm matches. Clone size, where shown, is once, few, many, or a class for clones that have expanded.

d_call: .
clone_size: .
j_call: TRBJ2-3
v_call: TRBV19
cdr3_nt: TGTGCCAGTAGTTCGACACACACAGATACGCAGTATTTT
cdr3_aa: CASSSTHTDTQYF

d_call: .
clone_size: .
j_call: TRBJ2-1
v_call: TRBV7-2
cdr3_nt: TGTGCCAGCAGCTGGCCCGATTACAATGAGCAGTTCTTC
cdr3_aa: CASSWPDYNEQFF

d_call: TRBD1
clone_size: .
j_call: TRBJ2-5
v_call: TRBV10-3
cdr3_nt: TGTGCCATCTGCTGCGGGACAGGGGTTGATCTGGAGACCCAGTACTTC
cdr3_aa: CAICCGTGVDLETQYF

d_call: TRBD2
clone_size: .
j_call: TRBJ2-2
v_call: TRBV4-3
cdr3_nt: TGCGCCAGCAGCCAAGATCTGCTAGCGGGGGGCGGATCCGGGGAGCTGTTTTTT
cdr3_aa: CASSQDLLAGGGSGELFF

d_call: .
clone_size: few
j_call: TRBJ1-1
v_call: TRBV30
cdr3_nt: TGTGCCTGGAGTTACCGGTCCGACACTGAAGCTTTCTTT
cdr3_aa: CAWSYRSDTEAFF

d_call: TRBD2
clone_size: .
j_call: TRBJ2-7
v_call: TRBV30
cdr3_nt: TGTGCCTGGAGGGACGGGAGGGGGACCCTCGAGCAGTACTTC
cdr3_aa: CAWRDGRGTLEQYF

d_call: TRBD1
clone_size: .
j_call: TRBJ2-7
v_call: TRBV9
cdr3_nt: TGTGCCAGCAGCGCCGACCGGACAGGTGGTCACGAGCAGTACTTC
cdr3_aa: CASSADRTGGHEQYF

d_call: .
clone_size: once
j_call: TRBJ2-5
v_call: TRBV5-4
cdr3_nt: TGTGCCAGCAGCTTGGGGACATCGCCTGGGGAGACCCAGTACTTC
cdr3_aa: CASSLGTSPGETQYF

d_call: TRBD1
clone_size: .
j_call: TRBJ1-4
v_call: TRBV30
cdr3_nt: TGTGCCTGGAGTGTACAAGGGGGCTGGGGTGAAAAACTGTTTTTT
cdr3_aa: CAWSVQGGWGEKLFF

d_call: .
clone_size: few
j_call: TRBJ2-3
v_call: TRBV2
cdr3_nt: TGTGCCAGCAGTTCAACCCGGGAACAGGGAGGGGATACGCAGTATTTT
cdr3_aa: CASSSTREQGGDTQYF

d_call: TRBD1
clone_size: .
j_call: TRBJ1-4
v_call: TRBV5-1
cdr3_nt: TGCGCCAGCCGGCTGACAGGGCAAAATGAAAAACTGTTTTTT
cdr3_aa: CASRLTGQNEKLFF

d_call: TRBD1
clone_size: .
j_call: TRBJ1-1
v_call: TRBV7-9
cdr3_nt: TGTGCCAGCAGGCGATACTACACGGACAGGTCTAACGGGAACACTGAAGCTTTCTTT
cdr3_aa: CASRRYYTDRSNGNTEAFF